A few counts support the clone carrying this T cell receptor (beta chain). Its antigen remains unidentified. The data stem from a study of T-cell memory formation after mild COVID-19. Overall study: TCR clusters showed largely donor specificity. Study results and caveats: While clones contracting from day 15 to 85 were balanced between CD4 and CD8, later expanders leaned CD4+. Pre-infection memory harbored some responding clones, suggesting cross-reactive memory joined. Nothing confirmed that second-wave clones peaking on day 37 were specific for SARS-CoV-2.

In TCRdb, the 5' RACE reads were re-called with MiXCR into one record per CDR3 protein. Here the sample spans under 300,000 distinct CDR3 sequences, about a sixth being singletons. Trimming removed 0 bases at V and 7 bases at J, with 9 bases between. CDR3 length equals 14 residues. The germline CDR1 and CDR2 sequences are MGHRA and YSYEKL. Material for sequencing was PBMCs or a T cell subset sorted from them (not recorded which). The rearrangement links TRBV4-1 to TRBJ2-2; possibly TRBD1 for D (5 bases). The sequence was obtained from a man younger than 35 who had mild COVID-19 (a few samples of this study predate the infection). Cell type and time point are not known. This CDR3 reads CASSQEGHGGELFF. The CDR3 coding sequence is TGCGCCAGCAGCCAAGAAGGACACGGCGGGGAGCTGTTTTTT.